This T cell receptor (beta chain) was obtained from a study of tissue T cells after allogeneic stem cell transplantation. Time point noted: mouse harvest day 14 after allogeneic transplant. Each mouse received 10^7 T-cell-depleted marrow cells plus 10^6 splenic CD5+ T cells by tail vein. This clone is termed medium-sized. Gene names follow the mouse nomenclature. The missing CDR3 end, 1 residue past where the read stops, is filled in from the germline J gene. The table came from immunoSEQ multiplex PCR; TCRdb's copy has only in-frame clones and leaves some out. The data show several thousand clones, almost 40% seen once. Trimming removed 5 bases from V and 0 bases from J, with 8 bases in between. The germline gives CDR1 LGHDT, CDR2 YNNKQL (reference sequence). There are 14 residues in the CDR3.

The receptor comes from a female BALB/c mouse given C57BL/6 T cells with graft-versus-host disease after an allogeneic hematopoietic cell transplant. Sequences were obtained from gut tissue. This chain uses TRBV4 with TRBJ1-3, with D possibly TRBD1 on 5 matching bases. Here the CDR3 reads CASSRQISGNTLYF. CDR3 DNA, as far as it was read: TGTGCCAGCAGCCGACAGATTTCTGGAAATACGCTCTAT.